The 22 T cell receptor beta chains below all came from one sample that was sequenced in a study of T-cell memory formation after mild COVID-19. TCRdb re-called the 5' RACE reads with MiXCR, one entry per CDR3 protein. The sample includes fewer than 50,000 distinct CDR3 sequences, about 6.3% seen only once; the top ten take about 0.84%. The sample was PBMCs or a T cell subset sorted from them (not recorded which). These receptors were taken from an adult who had mild COVID-19 (a few samples of this study predate the infection). Cell type and time point are not known.

The chain combines TRBV15 with TRBJ1-4; D gene ambiguous. Trimming took 0 bases from V and 0 from J, leaving 20 bases between them. The length of the CDR3 is 20 residues. The V gene's germline CDR1 is LNHNV and CDR2 YYDKDF (reference sequence). CDR3 DNA: TGTGCCACCAGCAGAGAGAGAATTGGCAGGAACCATGCAACTAATGAAAAACTGTTTTTT. Encoded protein: CATSRERIGRNHATNEKLFF.

This clonotype was seen ten or more times. The chain has TRBV4-1 and TRBJ2-5; 16 bases fit TRBD2. The CDR3 loop spans 18 amino acids. Germline CDR1 is MGHRA and CDR2 is YSYEKL. The J segment lost 1 base and the V segment lost 4 bases, leaving 6 bases of the junction unmatched. CDR3 protein: CASSPGTSGGAVQETQYF. The CDR3, as DNA: TGCGCCAGCAGCCCGGGGACTAGCGGGGGGGCCGTCCAAGAGACCCAGTACTTC.

This clonotype was seen ten or more times. The rearrangement uses TRBV5-1 and TRBJ2-3; D is unclear. CDR1 and CDR2 (germline): SGHRS, YFSETQ. CDR3 length equals 17 residues. V was cut by 3 bases and J by 1 base, with 18 bases left in between. The CDR3 region has the DNA TGCGCCAGCAGCTCGGGTTCGGCATCCCCCCGCACAGATACGCAGTATTTT. This sequence encodes CASSSGSASPRTDTQYF. Looking up the rest from reference TRBV5-1 and TRBJ2-3 gives the full variable domain: KAGVTQTPRYLIKTRGQQVTLSCSPISGHRSVSWYQQTPGQGLQFLFEYFSETQRNKGNFPGRFSGRQFSNSRSEMNVSTLELGDSALYLCASSSGSASPRTDTQYFGPGTRLTVL.

This clonotype was counted many times. V is TRBV7-3 and J is TRBJ1-1; D uncertain. This CDR3 spans 16 amino acids. Trimming pared 1 base from V and 4 bases from J, leaving 16 bases between. Germline CDR1 and CDR2: SGHTA and FQGTGA. The CDR3 region is CASSLMSRVTGTEAFF. DNA of the CDR3: TGTGCCAGCAGCTTAATGAGTAGGGTGACGGGCACTGAAGCTTTCTTT.

This clonotype was counted ten times or more. J is TRBJ1-5 and V is TRBV6-2 or TRBV6-3; 12 nucleotides line up with TRBD1. This CDR3 contains 17 residues. The germline V gene has CDR1 MNHEY and CDR2 SVGEGT. With 2 bases clipped from V and 0 bases from J, the junction kept 2 bases outside the gene matches. The DNA of the CDR3 is TGTGCCAGCAGTTACGGGACAGGGGGCGTTAGCAATCAGCCCCAGCATTTT. Its translation is CASSYGTGGVSNQPQHF.

This clonotype was recorded a few times. This chain connects TRBV3-1 to TRBJ2-7; no clear D. The CDR3 is 11 amino acids. V lost 4 bases, J lost 3 bases, and 4 bases lay in between. Germline CDR1 reads LGHDT; CDR2 reads YNNKEL (reference sequence). The CDR3 reads CASSLLYEQYF. CDR3 nucleotide sequence: TGTGCCAGCAGCCTACTCTACGAGCAGTACTTC.

Ten or more counts support this clonotype. This chain links TRBV20-1 with TRBJ1-1, with D uncertain. CDR1 and CDR2 from the germline V gene are DFQATT and SNEGSKA (reference sequence). The CDR3 sequence is 11 residues long. The CDR3 loop reads CTPEENTEAFF. The CDR3 DNA sequence: TGCACCCCCGAGGAGAACACTGAAGCTTTCTTT.

The sample holds a few counts of this clonotype. The chain employs TRBV20-1 and TRBJ1-1; D is unresolved. CDR1 and CDR2 (germline): DFQATT, SNEGSKA (reference sequence). V lost 0 bases and J 4 bases, leaving 9 bases between the germline ends. This CDR3 contains 13 residues. CDR3 sequence (DNA): TGCAGTGCTAGAGATCTCATGGCCACTGAAGCTTTCTTT. Its protein product is CSARDLMATEAFF.

This chain uses TRBV11-2 with TRBJ1-1, with a weak D call TRBD1 (5 bases). The CDR3 runs 15 residues. Germline V gene sequence: CDR1 SGHAT, CDR2 FQNNGV. Between the trimmed V and J ends, which lost 1 base and 6 bases, there was a span of 15 bases. The chain's CDR3 is CASSLVKGRGAEAFF. DNA for the CDR3: TGTGCCAGCAGCTTAGTTAAGGGACGGGGTGCTGAAGCTTTCTTT.

The DNA of the CDR3 is TGTGCCAGCAGCTTAGATCGTGACCGGAGGCGAGAGACCCAGTACTTC. Protein: CASSLDRDRRRETQYF. The rearrangement uses TRBV11-3 and TRBJ2-5; D may be TRBD2 (5 bases). From germline, CDR1 is SGHNT and CDR2 YENEEA. Trimming took off 0 bases at V and 4 bases at J, with 15 bases between the two ends. This CDR3 contains 16 residues.

The genes are TRBV11-3 and TRBJ2-2; D remains ambiguous. Trimming removed 2 bases from V and 0 bases from J, with 7 bases in between. The CDR3 length is 15 residues. Germline CDR1 SGHNT, CDR2 YENEEA. The CDR3 nucleotides are TGTGCCAGCAGCTTAATATGGACGAACACCGGGGAGCTGTTTTTT. Its protein is CASSLIWTNTGELFF.

The chain is built from TRBV20-1 and TRBJ2-5; the D call may be TRBD1 or TRBD2 (5 bases each). Trimming stripped 3 bases from V and 7 bases from J, with 15 bases between. CDR1 and CDR2 from the germline V gene are DFQATT and SNEGSKA (reference sequence). The CDR3 is 13 amino acids. DNA for the CDR3: TGCAGTGCTAGGGAAGTCTCTGGGGGGACCCAGTACTTC. Its protein is CSAREVSGGTQYF.

The V gene is TRBV5-4, the J gene TRBJ2-1; 9 nucleotides agree with TRBD1. The V gene's germline CDR1 is SGHNT and CDR2 YYREEE (reference sequence). V shed 3 bases, J shed 4 bases, and the junction held 2 bases outside the gene matches. CDR3 length equals 14 residues. The CDR3: CASSWDRDYNEQFF. Written as DNA, the CDR3 is TGTGCCAGCAGCTGGGACAGGGATTACAATGAGCAGTTCTTC.

This clonotype was seen repeatedly, ten times or more. This rearrangement joins TRBV12-3 or TRBV12-4 to TRBJ1-1, with D unclear. The V end was cut by 2 bases, the J end by 4 bases, with 5 bases between. The CDR3 covers 12 residues. For the CDR3, the DNA is TGTGCCAGCAGTTTACCGACCACTGAAGCTTTCTTT. It translates to CASSLPTTEAFF.

This clonotype has more than one count but fewer than ten. The V gene is TRBV28, the J gene TRBJ1-3; weak D call: TRBD1 (6 bases). CDR1 and CDR2 from the germline V gene are MDHEN and SYDVKM. CDR3 length: 14 residues. Trimming cost V 3 bases and J 8 bases, with 14 bases left between them. CDR3 loop: CASSFIGRGDTIYF. The CDR3 coding sequence is TGTGCCAGCAGTTTTATCGGCAGGGGCGACACCATATATTTT.

This clonotype was seen ten or more times. J is TRBJ2-1 and V is TRBV10-2; TRBD2 is a possible D gene (6 bases). V dropped 9 bases and J dropped 2 bases, with 14 bases sitting between them. The V gene's germline CDR1 is WSHSY and CDR2 SAAADI. The CDR3 is made up of 14 amino acids. CDR3 residues: CASRFTGAYNEQFF. For the CDR3, the DNA is TGCGCCAGTCGTTTCACGGGGGCCTACAATGAGCAGTTCTTC.

This clonotype appeared a few times. The genes are TRBV20-1 and TRBJ2-1; unclear D gene. This CDR3 contains 13 residues. Between the trimmed V and J ends, which lost 1 base and 12 bases, there was a span of 16 bases. CDR1 DFQATT and CDR2 SNEGSKA come from the germline V gene (reference sequence). CDR3 DNA sequence: TGCAGTGCTAGAGGACCGCCGAAATTGGGGCAGTTCTTC. It is translated as CSARGPPKLGQFF.

The chain has TRBV2 and TRBJ2-1, with 7 bases aligning to TRBD2. V lost 7 bases to trimming and J lost 8 bases; unmatched junction nucleotides: 8. The CDR3 runs to 13 residues. Germline assignment: CDR1 SNHLY and CDR2 FYNNEI. The CDR3 sequence: CASNLGGLDEQFF. The CDR3 nucleotides are TGTGCCAGCAACCTCGGGGGGTTGGATGAGCAGTTCTTC.

The chain recombines TRBV7-3 with TRBJ1-1; the D gene is possibly TRBD1 (6 bases). This CDR3 is 13 amino acids long. V was clipped by 6 bases and J by 6 bases, with 14 bases between them. Germline V CDR1 and CDR2: SGHTA, FQGTGA. The DNA of the CDR3 is TGTGCCAGCAGGACCCGGGACAAAGCTGAAGCTTTCTTT. Encoded protein: CASRTRDKAEAFF.

This clonotype appeared many times. This sequence joins TRBV7-9 and TRBJ2-5; D call uncertain. Trimming removed 5 bases from V and 4 bases from J, with 20 bases in between. Per the germline V gene, CDR1 is SEHNR and CDR2 is FQNEAQ (reference sequence). The CDR3 spans 16 residues. Here the CDR3 reads CASSPSAGQVLETQYF. The CDR3 DNA reads as TGTGCCAGCAGCCCCAGTGCCGGGCAGGTATTAGAGACCCAGTACTTC. Full variable domain (rest looked up from reference TRBV7-9 and TRBJ2-5): DTGVSQNPRHKITKRGQNVTFRCDPISEHNRLYWYRQTLGQGPEFLTYFQNEAQLEKSRLLSDRFSAERPKGSFSTLEIQRTEQGDSAMYLCASSPSAGQVLETQYFGPGTRLLVL.

This clonotype has ten or more counts. The CDR3 coding sequence is TGTGCCAGCACCTCAGGGGGGAACACCGGGGAGCTGTTTTTT. It is translated as CASTSGGNTGELFF. The genes are TRBV6-5 and TRBJ2-2; TRBD1 agrees at 7 bases. Germline V lookup: CDR1 MNHEY, CDR2 SVGAGI. V lost 7 bases, J lost 1 base, and 3 bases stayed unmatched. The CDR3 contains 14 residues.

The CDR3 DNA is TGTGCCAGCAGCCGATCTAAAAGGGGGACAATCATCAACAATGAGCAGTTCTTC. Its translation: CASSRSKRGTIINNEQFF. This sequence joins TRBV3-1 and TRBJ2-1; TRBD1 is a possible D gene (6 bases). This CDR3 is 18 amino acids long. V lost 4 bases, J lost 5 bases, and 24 bases lay in between. Germline loops: CDR1 LGHDT, CDR2 YNNKEL (reference sequence).